The 14 T cell receptor beta chains below were found in one sample sequenced in a study of CD8 T cells in Susac syndrome. With random hexamers, reverse transcription was performed on 0.5 to 1 ug of RNA. TCRdb redid the calling of the immunoSEQ multiplex PCR reads with MiXCR, one entry per CDR3 protein. The table lists 200,000 or so distinct CDR3 sequences, over 90% of them singletons. The sequenced material came from CD4+ T cells from PBMCs. These TCRs come from a human donor with multiple sclerosis.

In this sample, this clonotype turned up once. This sequence joins TRBV7-9 and TRBJ2-1; maybe TRBD1 (6 bases). V was pared by 9 bases and J by 1 base, with 10 bases between. This CDR3 is built from 13 residues. Germline V gene data show CDR1 as SEHNR and CDR2 as FQNEAQ (reference sequence). The CDR3 nucleotides read TGTGCCAGTTTACAGGGTTCCTACAATGAGCAGTTCTTC. It is translated as CASLQGSYNEQFF.

The genes are TRBV12-3 or TRBV12-4 and TRBJ1-5; 8 bases fit TRBD1. This CDR3 comprises 16 residues. V shed 6 bases, J shed 0 bases, and the junction held 7 bases outside the gene matches. Written as DNA, the CDR3 is TGTGCCAGCAGGCCCAACGACAGGGGTAGCAATCAGCCCCAGCATTTT. Encoded protein: CASRPNDRGSNQPQHF.

The chain uses TRBV7-8 and TRBJ1-2; tentatively, D is TRBD1 (6 bases). This CDR3 contains 16 residues. CDR1 and CDR2 from the germline V gene are SGHVS and FQNEAQ. V lost 1 base and J 3 bases, leaving 15 bases between the germline ends. CDR3 nucleotide sequence: TGTGCCAGCAGCTTAGTACTCAGGACAGACGACTATGGCTACACCTTC. Protein sequence: CASSLVLRTDDYGYTF.

The genes are TRBV6-1 and TRBJ2-6; tentative D call: TRBD1 (6 bases). The V gene lost 3 bases and the J gene lost 2 bases, with 11 bases spanning the gap. CDR3 length: 16 residues. The germline gives CDR1 MNHNS, CDR2 SASEGT. The CDR3 is CASSELPGAGANVLTF. The CDR3 nucleotides read TGTGCCAGCAGTGAGTTACCAGGGGCTGGGGCCAACGTCCTGACTTTC.

The V call is TRBV27, the J call TRBJ1-6; D is ambiguous. The CDR3 loop spans 12 amino acids. The germline CDR1 and CDR2 sequences are MNHEY and SMNVEV (reference sequence). The V end lost 7 bases, the J end lost 7 bases, and 8 bases lay between the germline ends. The DNA of the CDR3 is TGTGCCAGCACGGAGGGAAATTCACCCCTCCACTTT. It specifies CASTEGNSPLHF.

The chain couples TRBV23-1 to TRBJ2-3; D is unresolved. TRBV23-1 has ORF status, its function being uncertain. With 8 bases removed from V and 5 bases from J, the gap between germline ends came to 5 bases. The CDR3 loop spans 10 amino acids. The CDR3, as DNA: TGCGCCAGCGGAATAGATACGCAGTATTTT. Protein sequence: CASGIDTQYF.

This clonotype showed up just once. This rearrangement joins TRBV2 to TRBJ2-7, with D perhaps given as TRBD1 or TRBD2 (5 bases each). CDR3 length: 14 amino acids. Germline V gene lookup returns CDR1 SNHLY and CDR2 FYNNEI. Trimming pared 8 bases from V and 2 bases from J, leaving 16 bases between. CDR3 region: CASVGWGTAYEQYF. CDR3 bases: TGTGCCAGCGTGGGTTGGGGGACCGCCTACGAGCAGTACTTC.

The genes are TRBV29-1 and TRBJ2-7; 9 nucleotides match TRBD1. In germline, CDR1 is SQVTM, CDR2 ANQGSEA. V shed 7 bases, J shed 5 bases, and the junction held 15 bases outside the gene matches. This CDR3 has 15 residues. The CDR3 DNA sequence: TGCAGCGCAGGTTGGGGACAGGGCAGCGGCGACGAGCAGTACTTC. Amino acid sequence: CSAGWGQGSGDEQYF.

This sequence joins TRBV4-2 and TRBJ2-1, with 8 bases identical to TRBD2. With 1 base clipped from V and 7 bases from J, the junction kept 9 bases outside the gene matches. The CDR3 has 16 amino acids. CDR1 and CDR2 from the germline V gene are LGHNA and YNFKEQ. CDR3 bases: TGTGCCAGCAGCCAAGCCCCGGGGGGGCTTAATAATGAGCAGTTCTTC. Amino acids: CASSQAPGGLNNEQFF.

J is TRBJ2-7 and V is TRBV10-3, with unresolved D. The CDR3 runs to 11 residues. CDR1 is ENHRY, CDR2 SYGVKD, per germline. V lost 7 bases and J lost 1, with 5 bases in between. CDR3 sequence: CAIMDSYEQYF. DNA of the CDR3: TGTGCCATCATGGATTCCTACGAGCAGTACTTC.

This chain connects TRBV30 to TRBJ1-1, with TRBD1 as a possible D gene (5 bases). The germline gives CDR1 GTSNPN, CDR2 SVGIG (reference sequence). V gave up 3 bases and J gave up 2 bases, with 10 bases separating them. The CDR3 sequence is 13 residues long. This chain's CDR3 is CAWSRDSNTEAFF. CDR3 in DNA: TGTGCCTGGAGCCGAGACAGTAACACTGAAGCTTTCTTT.

The genes are TRBV29-1 and TRBJ1-2; possibly TRBD1 for D (6 bases). Trimming pared 1 base from V and 8 bases from J, leaving 14 bases between. CDR3 length: 13 amino acids. From germline, CDR1 is SQVTM and CDR2 ANQGSEA. The CDR3 DNA sequence: TGCAGCGTTGAAGTCGCCAGGGGTGGCGGCTACACCTTC. It codes for CSVEVARGGGYTF. Looking up the rest from reference TRBV29-1 and TRBJ1-2 gives the full variable domain: SAVISQKPSRDICQRGTSLTIQCQVDSQVTMMFWYRQQPGQSLTLIATANQGSEATYESGFVIDKFPISRPNLTFSTLTVSNMSPEDSSIYLCSVEVARGGGYTFGSGTRLTVV.

The rearrangement uses TRBV7-9 and TRBJ1-6; D ambiguous. The CDR3 length is 12 residues. The germline CDR1 and CDR2 sequences are SEHNR and FQNEAQ (reference sequence). Trimming shortened V by 6 bases and J by 7 bases, and 7 bases separated the two germline ends. CDR3 coding DNA: TGTGCCAGCAGAAGGGAGAATTCACCCCTCCACTTT. Translation gives CASRRENSPLHF. Supplemented by reference TRBV7-9 and TRBJ1-6, the full variable domain reads DTGVSQNPRHKITKRGQNVTFRCDPISEHNRLYWYRQTLGQGPEFLTYFQNEAQLEKSRLLSDRFSAERPKGSFSTLEIQRTEQGDSAMYLCASRRENSPLHFGNGTRLTVT.

This chain connects TRBV27 to TRBJ1-2; TRBD1 might be the D (5 bases). CDR3 size: 12 residues. Germline assignment: CDR1 MNHEY and CDR2 SMNVEV (reference sequence). With 0 bases removed from V and 7 bases from J, the gap between germline ends came to 6 bases. The CDR3: CASSLSGGGYTF. CDR3 DNA sequence: TGTGCCAGCAGTTTATCCGGGGGTGGCTACACCTTC.